The 25 T cell receptor beta chains below were found in one sample sequenced in a study of blood T cells in healthy people across ages. A J-beta primer mix and a sample-barcoded 5' primer were used in a second PCR of about 6 to 12 cycles. TCRdb reprocessed the 5' RACE reads with MiXCR, giving one entry per CDR3 protein. The sample has roughly 1.9 million distinct CDR3 sequences, 39% seen once. Source material: blood. These TCRs come from a human donor in good health.

This clonotype was counted only a few times. The chain recombines TRBV7-2 with TRBJ2-1, with TRBD2 matching 7 bases. In germline, CDR1 is SGHTA, CDR2 FQGNSA. The CDR3 is made up of 18 amino acids. With 4 bases clipped from V and 4 bases from J, the junction kept 16 bases outside the gene matches. This chain's CDR3 is CASSYSLGGEVRYNEQFF. In DNA, the CDR3 is TGTGCCAGCAGCTACTCACTGGGAGGGGAAGTGAGGTACAATGAGCAGTTCTTC.

Comment on this clonotype: At one end the junction does not follow the germline gene, possibly because of a read error. The CDR3 coding sequence is TGTGCCAGCAGCTTAGCGGGACAAGGAGAGACCCGGTACTTC. Its translation is CASSLAGQGETRYF. This chain links TRBV7-9 with TRBJ2-5; possibly TRBD1 for D (6 bases). This CDR3 spans 14 amino acids. Germline CDR1 is SEHNR and CDR2 is FQNEAQ (reference sequence).

The chain joins TRBV20-1 to TRBJ2-7; D call uncertain. The CDR3 has 14 residues. Germline V gives CDR1 DFQATT, CDR2 SNEGSKA (reference sequence). With 5 bases removed from V and 0 bases from J, the gap between germline ends came to 14 bases. This CDR3 reads CSARSSQSSYEQYF. In nucleotides, the CDR3 is TGCAGTGCTCGGTCATCCCAGAGCTCCTACGAGCAGTACTTC.

This clonotype was seen only a few times. The chain has TRBV9 and TRBJ2-2, with D possibly called TRBD1 or TRBD2 (5 bases each). The CDR3 consists of 15 residues. Germline CDR1 reads SGDLS; CDR2 reads YYNGEE. The ends were cut back, 0 bases at V and 7 bases at J, with 13 bases in the middle. The DNA for the CDR3 is TGTGCCAGCAGCGTAGGGGACGTCGGCTACGGGGAGCTGTTTTTT. Its protein is CASSVGDVGYGELFF. The full variable domain, with the rest looked up from reference TRBV9 and TRBJ2-2, is DSGVTQTPKHLITATGQRVTLRCSPRSGDLSVYWYQQSLDQGLQFLIQYYNGEERAKGNILERFSAQQFPDLHSELNLSSLELGDSALYFCASSVGDVGYGELFFGEGSRLTVL.

The chain couples TRBV15 to TRBJ2-3; TRBD1 or TRBD2 may be the D gene (5 bases each). V was clipped by 0 bases and J by 0 bases, with 13 bases between them. The CDR3 has 17 amino acids. Germline V gene lookup returns CDR1 LNHNV and CDR2 YYDKDF (reference sequence). CDR3 in DNA: TGTGCCACCAGCAGAGATCAGGGCCCGGGGAGCACAGATACGCAGTATTTT. Residues: CATSRDQGPGSTDTQYF.

The chain links TRBV20-1 to TRBJ1-2; unclear D gene. V was clipped by 3 bases and J by 0 bases, with 14 bases between them. This CDR3 has 15 amino acids. CDR1 is DFQATT and CDR2 is SNEGSKA in the germline V gene (reference sequence). The CDR3 coding sequence is TGCAGTGCTAGGCCCAGGTTTACCCCTAACTATGGCTACACCTTC. Its translation is CSARPRFTPNYGYTF.

This chain joins TRBV27 and TRBJ2-7; the D gene is possibly TRBD1 (6 bases). The germline gives CDR1 MNHEY, CDR2 SMNVEV (reference sequence). With 0 bases removed from V and 5 bases from J, the gap between germline ends came to 11 bases. The CDR3 loop spans 14 amino acids. CDR3 nucleotides: TGTGCCAGCAGTTTATCGGGACACGCCAACGAGCAGTACTTC. It encodes CASSLSGHANEQYF.

This clonotype was picked up a small number of times. The genes are TRBV6-2 or TRBV6-3 and TRBJ2-7; D possibly corresponds to TRBD1 (6 bases). Trimming pared 2 bases from V and 2 bases from J, leaving 10 bases between. Looked up from germline, CDR1 is MNHEY and CDR2 is SVGEGT. This CDR3 has 14 residues. Here the CDR3 DNA reads TGTGCCAGCAGTTACCACCGACAGGCCTACGAGCAGTACTTC. Its translation: CASSYHRQAYEQYF.

The genes are TRBV29-1 and TRBJ2-6; D possibly corresponds to TRBD1 (6 bases). CDR3 length: 14 amino acids. The ends were cut back, 7 bases at V and 0 bases at J, with 10 bases in the middle. Germline values: CDR1 SQVTM, CDR2 ANQGSEA. CDR3 sequence reads: CSALDSSGANVLTF. The DNA of the CDR3 is TGCAGCGCCTTGGACAGCTCTGGGGCCAACGTCCTGACTTTC.

The V and J genes are TRBV5-4 and TRBJ2-1; 9 nucleotides align to TRBD1. V gave up 0 bases and J gave up 4 bases; unmatched junction bases: 2. This CDR3 comprises 15 residues. The germline V gene has CDR1 SGHNT and CDR2 YYREEE (reference sequence). The CDR3 nucleotides read TGTGCCAGCAGCTTGGGGGGACAGGGATACAATGAGCAGTTCTTC. This codes for CASSLGGQGYNEQFF.

This clonotype was observed a few times. The V call is TRBV24-1, the J call TRBJ2-3, with TRBD2 identical over 10 bases. CDR3 size: 16 residues. The ends lost 5 bases at V and 4 bases at J; junction bases unmatched: 8. CDR1 is KGHDR and CDR2 is SFDVKD in the germline V gene. This CDR3 reads CATSVTSGEHADTQYF. CDR3 DNA: TGTGCCACCAGTGTTACTAGCGGGGAACACGCAGATACGCAGTATTTT.

This clonotype was seen only a few times. For the CDR3, the DNA is TGTGCCAGCTCACCGACCGGACAGGGTTACACTGAAGCTTTCTTT. Protein sequence: CASSPTGQGYTEAFF. The J gene is TRBJ1-1, the V gene TRBV18; 8 bases fit TRBD1. Germline values: CDR1 KGHSH, CDR2 LQKENI. The length of the CDR3 is 15 residues. V was pared by 3 bases and J by 3 bases, with 6 bases of the junction left unmatched. Drawing the rest from reference TRBV18 and TRBJ1-1, the complete variable domain is NAGVMQNPRHLVRRRGQEARLRCSPMKGHSHVYWYRQLPEEGLKFMVYLQKENIIDESGMPKERFSAEFPKEGPSILRIQQVVRGDSAAYFCASSPTGQGYTEAFFGQGTRLTVV.

The table lists this clonotype with a few counts. The chain employs TRBV27 and TRBJ1-5; the match to TRBD1 covers 8 bases. The V and J ends lost 5 bases and 5 bases, in that order; junction bases with no gene match: 5. This CDR3 spans 14 amino acids. CDR1 and CDR2 (germline): MNHEY, SMNVEV (reference sequence). As DNA, the CDR3 is TGTGCCAGCAGTGACAGGGGTTGGCATCAGCCCCAGCATTTT. Translated, it gives CASSDRGWHQPQHF.

This clonotype was observed many times. This CDR3 is CSVEDQGVSKFF. The CDR3 DNA reads TGCAGCGTTGAAGATCAGGGGGTTAGTAAGTTCTTC. The chain recombines TRBV29-1 with TRBJ2-1, with 7 bases that match TRBD1. The CDR3 spans 12 residues. The germline CDR1 and CDR2 sequences are SQVTM and ANQGSEA. The trim removed 0 bases at V and 14 bases at J, leaving 7 bases unmatched.

The V and J genes are TRBV19 and TRBJ1-1; TRBD1 agrees at 7 bases. V lost 5 bases to trimming and J lost 1 base; unmatched junction nucleotides: 4. CDR3 length: 14 amino acids. Germline V gene data show CDR1 as LNHDA and CDR2 as SQIVND (reference sequence). CDR3 residues: CASSPGQWNTEAFF. As DNA, the CDR3 is TGTGCCAGTAGTCCGGGACAGTGGAACACTGAAGCTTTCTTT. Full variable domain (outside the CDR3, taken from reference TRBV19 and TRBJ1-1): DGGITQSPKYLFRKEGQNVTLSCEQNLNHDAMYWYRQDPGQGLRLIYYSQIVNDFQKGDIAEGYSVSREKKESFPLTVTSAQKNPTAFYLCASSPGQWNTEAFFGQGTRLTVV.

The gene calls are TRBV5-6 and TRBJ2-4; D ambiguous. CDR1 and CDR2 (germline): SGHDT, YYEEEE. CDR3 length: 14 amino acids. Trimming pared 5 bases from V and 0 bases from J, leaving 9 bases between. DNA of the CDR3: TGTGCCAGCAGGCAGGCAACAGCCAAAAACATTCAGTACTTC. It is translated as CASRQATAKNIQYF.

The chain carries TRBV5-1 and TRBJ2-5; no firm D call. The germline V gene encodes CDR1 SGHRS and CDR2 YFSETQ. This CDR3 has 15 residues. Between the trimmed V and J ends, which lost 3 bases and 5 bases, there was a span of 17 bases. CDR3 region: CASSSTSSAPETQYF. In DNA, the CDR3 is TGCGCCAGCAGCTCGACATCCAGTGCCCCGGAGACCCAGTACTTC. The full variable domain, its missing parts supplied by reference TRBV5-1 and TRBJ2-5, is KAGVTQTPRYLIKTRGQQVTLSCSPISGHRSVSWYQQTPGQGLQFLFEYFSETQRNKGNFPGRFSGRQFSNSRSEMNVSTLELGDSALYLCASSSTSSAPETQYFGPGTRLLVL.

This clonotype was seen only a few times. The J gene is TRBJ2-7, the V gene TRBV12-3 or TRBV12-4; D not resolved. The ends were cut back, 2 bases at V and 0 bases at J, with 11 bases in the middle. This CDR3 contains 15 residues. CDR3 sequence reads: CASSLLPLPSYEQYF. CDR3 bases: TGTGCCAGCAGTTTACTCCCCTTACCCTCCTACGAGCAGTACTTC.

This clonotype turned up a few times. This chain joins TRBV10-3 and TRBJ2-1; 7 nucleotides line up with TRBD2. Trimming at V came to 3 bases and at J to 7 bases, leaving 18 bases not matched to a gene. CDR3 length equals 18 residues. CDR1 and CDR2 (germline): ENHRY, SYGVKD. As DNA, the CDR3 is TGTGCCATCAGTGACCCCGAGGTCGGGGCGGGGGACCCAAATGAGCAGTTCTTC. It specifies CAISDPEVGAGDPNEQFF.

This clonotype has only a few counts. The rearrangement uses TRBV29-1 and TRBJ1-4; TRBD1 might be the D (6 bases). The V gene's germline CDR1 is SQVTM and CDR2 ANQGSEA. The ends were cut back, 4 bases at V and 5 bases at J, with 14 bases in the middle. This CDR3 region has 14 residues. In nucleotides, the CDR3 is TGCAGCGTTGCTGCAACAGGGAGAAATGAAAAACTGTTTTTT. Translating it yields CSVAATGRNEKLFF.

The chain employs TRBV11-2 and TRBJ2-2; no reliable D call. The CDR3 totals 18 residues. The V gene's germline CDR1 is SGHAT and CDR2 FQNNGV. V lost 4 bases to trimming and J lost 0 bases, with 18 bases between them. This CDR3 reads CASSYRTAYISNTGELFF. CDR3 nucleotides: TGTGCCAGCAGCTACCGGACGGCTTATATCTCGAACACCGGGGAGCTGTTTTTT.

This clonotype occurred a few times. The chain employs TRBV7-2 and TRBJ1-1, with 9 bases fitting TRBD1. Trimming removed 9 bases from V and 4 bases from J; junction bases left unmatched: 6. The germline V gene encodes CDR1 SGHTA and CDR2 FQGNSA. There are 13 residues in the CDR3. This CDR3 reads CARNRGPGTEAFF. The CDR3 nucleotides read TGTGCCAGGAACAGGGGGCCGGGCACTGAAGCTTTCTTT.

The rearrangement links TRBV12-3 or TRBV12-4 to TRBJ2-6; possibly TRBD1 for D (5 bases). The CDR3 spans 18 residues. V was clipped by 5 bases and J by 0 bases, with 17 bases between them. The CDR3 loop reads CASSRGLTLSSGANVLTF. For the CDR3, the DNA is TGTGCCAGCAGTAGGGGATTGACACTTAGCTCTGGGGCCAACGTCCTGACTTTC.

This chain links TRBV5-1 with TRBJ1-3; D gene uncertain. Per the germline V gene, CDR1 is SGHRS and CDR2 is YFSETQ. The CDR3 covers 16 residues. V shed 0 bases and J shed 3 bases, with 13 bases lying between them. DNA of the CDR3: TGCGCCAGCAGCTTGGGTCGTCAGTTTTATGGAAACACCATATATTTT. Translating it yields CASSLGRQFYGNTIYF.

The genes are TRBV5-5 and TRBJ1-2; no definite D call. The V gene's germline CDR1 is SGHKS and CDR2 YYEKEE (reference sequence). V lost 2 bases, J lost 3 bases, and 11 bases lay in between. The CDR3 loop spans 14 amino acids. As DNA, the CDR3 is TGTGCCAGCAGCTTTATGGGTACCGACTATGGCTACACCTTC. This translates into CASSFMGTDYGYTF.